The 14 T cell receptor beta chains listed next were all sequenced from one sample in a study of blood T cell repertoires in COVID-19. Using immunoSEQ multiplex PCR, the repertoire was profiled, and TCRdb retains in-frame clones only, with some absent. Seen here are 390,000 or so clones, roughly 89% observed once, and the top ten hold 5% to 8.5%. The specimen was peripheral blood. The source of these receptors is a man between 18 and 35 years old with active or convalescent COVID-19.

The J gene is TRBJ2-2, the V gene TRBV4-3; TRBD2 agrees at 11 bases. Germline V gene data show CDR1 as LGHNA and CDR2 as YSLEER. The V gene end was trimmed by 3 bases and the J gene end by 0 bases; junction bases not matched to a gene: 6. This CDR3 is 18 amino acids long. The CDR3 sequence is CASSQEASGRTNTGELFF. As DNA, the CDR3 is TGCGCCAGCAGCCAGGAAGCTAGCGGGAGGACGAACACCGGGGAGCTGTTTTTT.

V usage is TRBV3-1 (or the pseudogene TRBV3-2) and J usage is TRBJ1-6; D perhaps matches TRBD1 (6 bases). Germline values: CDR1 LGHDT, CDR2 YNNKEL (reference sequence). This CDR3 contains 14 residues. Between the trimmed V and J ends, which lost 6 bases and 4 bases, there was a span of 10 bases. The CDR3 loop is CASRLGQYNSPLHF. CDR3 nucleotides: TGTGCCAGCAGATTAGGACAGTATAATTCACCCCTCCACTTT.

The rearrangement joins TRBV7-9 to TRBJ1-6; D uncertain. V was pared by 1 base and J by 12 bases, with 7 bases between. Germline CDR1 SEHNR, CDR2 FQNEAQ (reference sequence). The length of the CDR3 is 12 residues. The CDR3 DNA reads as TGTGCCAGCAGCTTAGAGCCTGGACCCCTCCACTTT. Translation gives CASSLEPGPLHF. Drawing the rest from reference TRBV7-9 and TRBJ1-6, the complete variable domain is DTGVSQNPRHKITKRGQNVTFRCDPISEHNRLYWYRQTLGQGPEFLTYFQNEAQLEKSRLLSDRFSAERPKGSFSTLEIQRTEQGDSAMYLCASSLEPGPLHFGNGTRLTVT.

This clone was seen once. This chain links TRBV3-1 (or the pseudogene TRBV3-2) with TRBJ2-2; D unclear. CDR3 length: 16 amino acids. V was shortened by 6 bases and J by 1 base, with 15 bases between the two germline ends. CDR1 LGHDT and CDR2 YNNKEL come from the germline V gene (reference sequence). In DNA form, the CDR3 reads TGTGCCAGCAGACCCCTATCGGTCGGGAACACCGGGGAGCTGTTTTTT. It specifies CASRPLSVGNTGELFF.

This clone was seen a single time. This chain links TRBV5-1 with TRBJ2-7; TRBD1 matches at 8 bases. Germline-derived CDR1 and CDR2 are SGHRS and YFSETQ. The CDR3 has 16 amino acids. V trimming: 1 base; J trimming: 3 bases; junction bases outside the gene matches: 9. CDR3 DNA: TGCGCCAGCAGCTTGCAACGGCAGGGGGCGATCTACGAGCAGTACTTC. Amino acid sequence: CASSLQRQGAIYEQYF.

The chain combines TRBV7-9 with TRBJ1-5, with TRBD1 as a possible D gene (5 bases). Looked up from germline, CDR1 is SEHNR and CDR2 is FQNEAQ (reference sequence). Deletions cut 5 bases from V and 6 bases from J, with 20 bases between. The length of the CDR3 is 16 residues. CDR3 nucleotide sequence: TGTGCCAGCAGCCACATTGGGGCGGAGGGGAGTCAGCCCCAGCATTTT. As protein: CASSHIGAEGSQPQHF.

This clone was seen just once. This sequence joins TRBV5-1 and TRBJ2-7; TRBD1 agrees at 10 bases. CDR1 SGHRS and CDR2 YFSETQ come from the germline V gene. V was pared by 7 bases and J by 5 bases, with 9 bases of the junction left unmatched. The CDR3 consists of 14 residues. CDR3 in DNA: TGCGCCAGCTTTATGCCAGGACAGGGGGACGAGCAGTACTTC. Protein: CASFMPGQGDEQYF.

The chain uses TRBV15 and TRBJ1-5, with 7 bases lining up with TRBD1. The ends lost 1 base at V and 7 bases at J; junction bases unmatched: 4. This CDR3 has 14 residues. CDR1 and CDR2 (germline): LNHNV, YYDKDF (reference sequence). CDR3 coding DNA: TGTGCCACCAGCAGAGTGGTAGGGGGCCAGCCCCAGCATTTT. The encoded protein is CATSRVVGGQPQHF. Full variable domain (missing parts from reference TRBV15 and TRBJ1-5): DAMVIQNPRYQVTQFGKPVTLSCSQTLNHNVMYWYQQKSSQAPKLLFHYYDKDFNNEADTPDNFQSRRPNTSFCFLDIRSPGLGDTAMYLCATSRVVGGQPQHFGDGTRLSIL.

V usage is TRBV19 and J usage is TRBJ2-7; D gene ambiguous. Per germline, CDR1 LNHDA and CDR2 SQIVND (reference sequence). CDR3 length: 13 amino acids. The V gene lost 4 bases and the J gene lost 3 bases, with 10 bases spanning the gap. CDR3: CASSTLINYEQYF. The CDR3 region has the DNA TGTGCCAGTAGTACCCTAATTAACTACGAGCAGTACTTC.

The chain is built from TRBV19 and TRBJ1-2; D not certain. The CDR3 covers 11 residues. V was clipped by 6 bases and J by 8 bases, with 10 bases between them. Germline-derived CDR1 and CDR2 are LNHDA and SQIVND (reference sequence). CDR3 nucleotides: TGTGCCAGTAGGAACGAGCCGGGCTACACCTTC. Its protein product is CASRNEPGYTF.

This clone occurred a few times. The rearrangement links TRBV6-5 to TRBJ1-6, with D unclear. The CDR3 is made up of 13 amino acids. In germline, CDR1 is MNHEY, CDR2 SVGAGI. The V end lost 2 bases, the J end lost 7 bases, and 6 bases lay between the germline ends. As DNA, the CDR3 is TGTGCCAGCAGTTACCGCGAGAATTCACCCCTCCACTTT. As protein: CASSYRENSPLHF.

V usage is TRBV5-1 and J usage is TRBJ1-1; TRBD1 might be the D (6 bases). The germline gives CDR1 SGHRS, CDR2 YFSETQ. The CDR3 has 11 amino acids. The V and J ends lost 5 bases and 4 bases respectively, with 6 bases between them. The CDR3 DNA is TGCGCCAGCAGAGGGGGCACTGAAGCTTTCTTT. Amino acid sequence: CASRGGTEAFF.

This clone was seen only once. The genes are TRBV28 and TRBJ1-2; a possible D gene is TRBD1 (6 bases). The CDR3 is made up of 13 amino acids. Germline CDR1 reads MDHEN; CDR2 reads SYDVKM. V lost 5 bases, J lost 4 bases, and 11 bases lay in between. In DNA, the CDR3 is TGTGCCAGCAGTACTAACAGGGTCTATGGCTACACCTTC. Translated, it gives CASSTNRVYGYTF.

The chain combines TRBV27 with TRBJ1-1; D perhaps matches TRBD1 (5 bases). This CDR3 has 16 residues. CDR1 is MNHEY and CDR2 is SMNVEV in the germline V gene (reference sequence). Trimming cost V 2 bases and J 0 bases, with 13 bases left between them. CDR3 sequence (DNA): TGTGCCAGCAGTTTAAGGGAGGGACGGTTGAACACTGAAGCTTTCTTT. Its protein is CASSLREGRLNTEAFF.